Below are 15 T cell receptor beta chains sequenced from a single sample in a study of cytomegalovirus exposure and HLA in healthy donors. Method: immunoSEQ multiplex PCR; TCRdb's copy keeps in-frame clones and lacks some. The sample carries around 120,000 clones, 80% to 90% recorded once. Input material: PBMCs. The receptors shown here come from a woman aged 18 to 35 in good health and CMV-seronegative.

The chain recombines TRBV27 with TRBJ2-3; TRBD2 matches 7 bases. The V gene end was trimmed by 5 bases and the J gene end by 2 bases; junction bases not matched to a gene: 4. Germline V gives CDR1 MNHEY, CDR2 SMNVEV (reference sequence). The CDR3 loop spans 14 amino acids. Here the CDR3 reads CASSPGGITDTQYF. The CDR3 DNA is TGTGCCAGCAGTCCGGGGGGAATCACAGATACGCAGTATTTT.

This chain uses TRBV27 with TRBJ2-7; D is perhaps TRBD1 (5 bases). The germline V and J ends were trimmed by 5 bases and 2 bases, with 19 bases remaining between them. The CDR3 length is 16 residues. Germline loops: CDR1 MNHEY, CDR2 SMNVEV (reference sequence). CDR3 nucleotides: TGTGCCAGCAGTCCCCGCCCAGACAGTCCCCCCTACGAGCAGTACTTC. Its protein product is CASSPRPDSPPYEQYF.

V usage is TRBV20-1 and J usage is TRBJ1-2; possible D gene TRBD1, 5 bases. The CDR3 loop spans 11 amino acids. Germline V CDR1 and CDR2: DFQATT, SNEGSKA (reference sequence). CDR3 sequence (DNA): TGCAGGGTCGGGGGGGGCTATGGCTACACCTTC. Protein: CRVGGGYGYTF.

This chain links TRBV7-3 with TRBJ1-2; 7 positions match TRBD1. Germline CDR1 SGHTA, CDR2 FQGTGA. This CDR3 region has 15 residues. The V segment lost 5 bases and the J segment 3 bases; nucleotides outside the gene matches: 9. The CDR3 nucleotides read TGTGCCAGCAGCCCTGGACAGGCTCCCTACTATGGCTACACCTTC. Protein: CASSPGQAPYYGYTF. Full variable domain (remainder filled in from reference TRBV7-3 and TRBJ1-2): GAGVSQTPSNKVTEKGKYVELRCDPISGHTALYWYRQSLGQGPEFLIYFQGTGAADDSGLPNDRFFAVRPEGSVSTLKIQRTERGDSAVYLCASSPGQAPYYGYTFGSGTRLTVV.

The chain is built from TRBV14 and TRBJ1-4; TRBD1 aligns across 9 bases. Germline CDR1 is SGHDN and CDR2 is FVKESK. V was clipped by 1 base and J by 1 base; unmatched bases: 1. The CDR3 totals 16 residues. The CDR3 sequence is CASSQVDRGTNEKLFF. DNA of the CDR3: TGTGCCAGCAGCCAAGTGGACAGGGGAACTAATGAAAAACTGTTTTTT.

V is TRBV14 and J is TRBJ2-2, with 9 nucleotides matching TRBD1. CDR1 and CDR2 from the germline V gene are SGHDN and FVKESK. With V trimmed by 4 bases and J by 1 base, 4 bases remained unmatched. The CDR3 extends over 16 amino acids. In nucleotides, the CDR3 is TGTGCCAGCAGCCGGAAGACAGGGGGGAACACCGGGGAGCTGTTTTTT. Translating it yields CASSRKTGGNTGELFF. The full variable domain, in which reference TRBV14 and TRBJ2-2 provide the parts outside the CDR3, is EAGVTQFPSHSVIEKGQTVTLRCDPISGHDNLYWYRRVMGKEIKFLLHFVKESKQDESGMPNNRFLAERTGGTYSTLKVQPAELEDSGVYFCASSRKTGGNTGELFFGEGSRLTVL.

The chain recombines TRBV6-6 with TRBJ2-7; the D gene is possibly TRBD2 (7 bases). This CDR3 has 16 residues. Germline CDR1 is MNHNY and CDR2 is SVGAGI (reference sequence). The V gene lost 7 bases and the J gene lost 2 bases, with 21 bases spanning the gap. CDR3 protein: CASTIGGVGAPYEQYF. The CDR3 nucleotides are TGTGCCAGCACCATAGGGGGGGTGGGAGCCCCCTACGAGCAGTACTTC.

The chain employs TRBV2 and TRBJ1-4, with 9 nucleotides matching TRBD1. The trim removed 5 bases at V and 0 bases at J, leaving 7 bases unmatched. Germline CDR1 and CDR2: SNHLY and FYNNEI. CDR3 size: 17 residues. For the CDR3, the DNA is TGTGCCAGCAGTCGGACAGGGGCCGATTCAACTAATGAAAAACTGTTTTTT. It is translated as CASSRTGADSTNEKLFF.

The CDR3 DNA follows: TGCAGCGGTACCGGGACTAGCGGGGGGCAAGAGACCCAGTACTTC. Its protein product is CSGTGTSGGQETQYF. V and J are TRBV29-1 and TRBJ2-5; TRBD2 matches at 15 bases. Germline CDR1 reads SQVTM; CDR2 reads ANQGSEA. The trim removed 7 bases at V and 2 bases at J, leaving 5 bases unmatched. CDR3 size: 15 residues. Using reference TRBV29-1 and TRBJ2-5 for the parts outside the CDR3, the full variable domain is SAVISQKPSRDICQRGTSLTIQCQVDSQVTMMFWYRQQPGQSLTLIATANQGSEATYESGFVIDKFPISRPNLTFSTLTVSNMSPEDSSIYLCSGTGTSGGQETQYFGPGTRLLVL.

The chain is built from TRBV6-1 and TRBJ2-3; D remains ambiguous. Per germline, CDR1 MNHNS and CDR2 SASEGT. The V and J ends lost 2 bases and 6 bases respectively, with 9 bases between them. The CDR3 runs to 13 residues. The CDR3 sequence: CASSEFGEDTQYF. CDR3 DNA sequence: TGTGCCAGCAGTGAATTCGGTGAGGATACGCAGTATTTT.

This clone showed up just once. The V call is TRBV4-2, the J call TRBJ2-2; 7 nucleotides match TRBD1. The germline gives CDR1 LGHNA, CDR2 YNFKEQ. This CDR3 has 17 residues. Germline trimming cut 8 bases from V and 0 bases from J; bases unmatched to any gene: 12. The CDR3 region has the DNA TGTGCCAGCGATGTTCCAAACAGGGGATCGAACACCGGGGAGCTGTTTTTT. Amino acids: CASDVPNRGSNTGELFF.

The chain links TRBV6-1 to TRBJ2-7; 9 bases agree with TRBD1. Germline CDR1 MNHNS, CDR2 SASEGT. Trimming cost V 8 bases and J 5 bases; bases outside gene matches: 7. CDR3 length: 13 residues. The CDR3 loop is CASRDRAFNEQYF. The CDR3 DNA sequence: TGTGCCAGCCGGGACAGGGCTTTCAACGAGCAGTACTTC.

V is TRBV28 and J is TRBJ1-4, with 11 bases identical to TRBD1. With 2 bases clipped from V and 8 bases from J, the junction kept 4 bases outside the gene matches. From germline, CDR1 is MDHEN and CDR2 SYDVKM. CDR3 length equals 15 residues. The CDR3 nucleotides are TGTGCCAGCAGTTTAACCGGGACAGGGGGAGAAAAACTGTTTTTT. Translated: CASSLTGTGGEKLFF.

The chain links TRBV5-4 to TRBJ2-7; tentatively, D is TRBD2 (6 bases). From germline, CDR1 is SGHNT and CDR2 YYREEE (reference sequence). V was cut by 1 base and J by 0 bases, with 11 bases left in between. This CDR3 is 15 amino acids long. The DNA of the CDR3 is TGTGCCAGCAGCTTGTTCGGGAGTGGCTCCTACGAGCAGTACTTC. This codes for CASSLFGSGSYEQYF.

The chain carries TRBV4-1 and TRBJ2-2; D is ambiguous. This CDR3 is built from 15 residues. Trimming left V 0 bases short and J 3 bases short, with 8 bases between. Germline-derived CDR1 and CDR2 are MGHRA and YSYEKL. This CDR3 is CASSQDTGHTGELFF. In nucleotides, the CDR3 is TGCGCCAGCAGCCAAGATACCGGTCACACCGGGGAGCTGTTTTTT.